This TCR beta chain was profiled in a study of tissue T cells after allogeneic stem cell transplantation. Study-wide results and caveats: Shared clones across patients were few; motif clustering revealed tissue-specific shared signatures.

This clone was observed a few times. Its antigen is not known. Mouse names are used for the genes. The sequence runs out 1 residue before the end of the CDR3; the remainder is reconstructed from the germline J gene. The sample holds other DNA sequences that translate to the same CDR3. Clones were read by immunoSEQ multiplex PCR, and TCRdb kept only the in-frame ones, dropping some. The table records about 22,000 clones, approximately 70% of them present only once. V lost 0 bases and J lost 6, with 0 bases in between. CDR1 is NSQYPW and CDR2 is LRSPGD in the germline V gene (reference sequence). The CDR3 is 10 amino acids.

V is TRBV1 and J is TRBJ2-7; D not resolved. This TCR was sampled from a female BALB/c mouse in good health. The MHC haplotype of the strain is H2-d. The sample was blood. The CDR3 reads CTCSADEQYF. CDR3 bases read: TGCACCTGCAGTGCAGATGAACAGTAC.